This TCR beta chain was captured in a study of shared clonotypes between healthy human individuals. Overall study context: Donors consisted of two women and a few men between 18 and 49. The study's findings and limits: The generation probabilities recorded for non-shared clonotypes fell below those of clonotypes shared by all four donors.

Between the trimmed V and J ends, which lost 3 bases and 2 bases, there was a span of 20 bases. Germline V CDR1 and CDR2: MDHEN, SYDVKM. The CDR3 is 17 residues long. Genomic DNA per cell subset filled all wells of several immunoSEQ plates. Assay: immunoSEQ multiplex PCR; the TCRdb copy retains only in-frame clones and omits some. The sample has 660,000 or so clones, approximately 96% seen once; the top ten hold 0.11%. CD45RO-negative cells were positively selected for CCR7, leaving out terminally differentiated effector memory CD45RA+ cells. Healthy and HIV-negative, the adult donors had no recent acute infections or vaccinations. Worth noting for this clone: Its antigen is as yet unknown.

The chain has TRBV28 and TRBJ2-7; TRBD2 might be the D (6 bases). The sample taken for sequencing was naive CD8+ T cells sorted from blood. This TCR derives from a woman aged 25-40 years in good health. CDR3 residues: CASSFGAPGTGAYEQYF. Here the CDR3 DNA reads TGTGCCAGCAGTTTCGGGGCCCCCGGGACTGGTGCCTACGAGCAGTACTTC. The full variable domain, with the rest looked up from reference TRBV28 and TRBJ2-7, is DVKVTQSSRYLVKRTGEKVFLECVQDMDHENMFWYRQDPGLGLRLIYFSYDVKMKEKGDIPEGYSVSREKKERFSLILESASTNQTSMYLCASSFGAPGTGAYEQYFGPGTRLTVT.